Listed below are T cell receptor beta chains from one sample, sequenced in a study of technical replicates of blood from four donors. Libraries were prepared by immunoSEQ multiplex PCR; TCRdb keeps only in-frame clonotypes and omits some of them. The sample has 15,000 or so clones; more than 75% are singletons. The sequenced material came from PBMCs. The source is a human donor in good health. Each CDR3 is given with its conserved first and last residue. The order of the fields is CDR3 protein, V gene, D gene, J gene. A D gene is named only where the DNA matches it firmly.

CDR3aa: CASSFTSSGMEYF; v_gene: TRBV27; d_gene: NA; j_gene: TRBJ2-7
CDR3aa: CASSEVRDTGELFF; v_gene: TRBV2; d_gene: NA; j_gene: TRBJ2-2
CDR3aa: CASSQPFRGTEAFF; v_gene: TRBV28; d_gene: NA; j_gene: TRBJ1-1
CDR3aa: CASSVDPRDGELFF; v_gene: TRBV9; d_gene: NA; j_gene: TRBJ2-2
CDR3aa: CASSKPQGGGFEQYF; v_gene: TRBV18; d_gene: TRBD1; j_gene: TRBJ2-7
CDR3aa: CAASGGFQETQYF; v_gene: TRBV10-2; d_gene: TRBD2; j_gene: TRBJ2-5
CDR3aa: CASSSGQRPMNTEAFF; v_gene: TRBV5-1; d_gene: TRBD1; j_gene: TRBJ1-1
CDR3aa: CASSQGGAGSSDTQYF; v_gene: TRBV4-2; d_gene: NA; j_gene: TRBJ2-3
CDR3aa: CASSSAPGETDTQYF; v_gene: TRBV11-2; d_gene: NA; j_gene: TRBJ2-3
CDR3aa: CASSDPAGGRSYEQYF; v_gene: TRBV25-1; d_gene: NA; j_gene: TRBJ2-7
CDR3aa: CAWRGAGNTGELFF; v_gene: TRBV30; d_gene: NA; j_gene: TRBJ2-2
CDR3aa: CASSLGGEGEQYF; v_gene: TRBV7-3; d_gene: TRBD2; j_gene: TRBJ2-7
CDR3aa: CASSSSGTGYVEQYF; v_gene: TRBV28; d_gene: TRBD1; j_gene: TRBJ2-7
CDR3aa: CAWSDGGDTQYF; v_gene: TRBV30; d_gene: NA; j_gene: TRBJ2-3
CDR3aa: CASSFLFGSGSSDTQYF; v_gene: TRBV27; d_gene: TRBD2; j_gene: TRBJ2-3
CDR3aa: CASSLLSGRRGGELFF; v_gene: TRBV14; d_gene: TRBD2; j_gene: TRBJ2-2
CDR3aa: CASSLTGTGYYGYTF; v_gene: TRBV27; d_gene: TRBD1; j_gene: TRBJ1-2
CDR3aa: CASSDQGQNGGYGYTF; v_gene: TRBV6-4; d_gene: NA; j_gene: TRBJ1-2
CDR3aa: CASSPVDTCGNQPQHF; v_gene: TRBV11-3; d_gene: NA; j_gene: TRBJ1-5
CDR3aa: CVWSGLGARSSGANVLTF; v_gene: TRBV30; d_gene: TRBD2; j_gene: TRBJ2-6
CDR3aa: CASSVLVLNVDTF; v_gene: TRBV6-1; d_gene: NA; j_gene: TRBJ1-2
CDR3aa: CASSLAEGTSGSNQPQHF; v_gene: TRBV7-9; d_gene: NA; j_gene: TRBJ1-5
CDR3aa: CASSYSITPGVNEQYF; v_gene: TRBV6-5; d_gene: NA; j_gene: TRBJ2-7
CDR3aa: CASSYRTPSSGNTIYF; v_gene: TRBV6-5; d_gene: NA; j_gene: TRBJ1-3
CDR3aa: CATSSSWGGLWNEQFF; v_gene: TRBV15; d_gene: NA; j_gene: TRBJ2-1
CDR3aa: CASTRRGTSGRIQETQYF; v_gene: TRBV19; d_gene: TRBD2; j_gene: TRBJ2-5
CDR3aa: CASSLDGKGTEAFF; v_gene: TRBV5-1; d_gene: NA; j_gene: TRBJ1-1
CDR3aa: CASGTGGGGYTF; v_gene: TRBV6-6; d_gene: TRBD1; j_gene: TRBJ1-2
CDR3aa: CASSLRADSSYNEQFF; v_gene: TRBV5-1; d_gene: NA; j_gene: TRBJ2-1
CDR3aa: CASRTGYGADTQYF; v_gene: TRBV19; d_gene: TRBD1; j_gene: TRBJ2-3